This T cell receptor (beta chain) is from a study of neoadjuvant nivolumab and ipilimumab in lung cancer. General study results and limits: Only a single major-pathologic-response sample was available for clonality analysis.

Notes on this clone: Its antigen is not identified.

The method was immunoSEQ multiplex PCR; TCRdb's version includes in-frame clones alone and lacks a portion of them. The data show 25,000 to 35,000 clones, 75% to 95% seen once. The CDR3 has 15 residues. The V end was cut by 0 bases, the J end by 3 bases, with 11 bases between. The germline CDR1 and CDR2 sequences are MGHRA and YSYEKL. The source of this sequence is an adult with non-small cell lung cancer. The sample here was peripheral blood, taken after neoadjuvant nivolumab, alone or with ipilimumab, at or shortly before surgery. The V call is TRBV4-1, the J call TRBJ1-1; D perhaps matches TRBD1 (5 bases). The CDR3 DNA follows: TGCGCCAGCAGCCAAGAGGGGGGTCGTCACACTGAAGCTTTCTTT. This codes for CASSQEGGRHTEAFF.